The 18 T cell receptor beta chains below come from one sample, sequenced in a study of tumor and adjacent non-tumor tissue in lung cancer. RNA was extracted from bulk tissue without any cell sorting. TCRbeta libraries were built with three rounds of nested PCR, modified from ARM-PCR. TCRdb redid the calling of the multiplex PCR reads with MiXCR, one entry per CDR3 protein. In the table there are 60,000 to 85,000 distinct CDR3 sequences, about three quarters of which are singletons. The sequenced sample was lung tumor tissue. The receptors here all came from a woman aged 45 to 65 with non-small cell lung cancer.

Worth noting for this clonotype: A read error may produce the germline difference seen at one junction end. This chain joins TRBV6-1 and TRBJ2-2; 7 bases match TRBD1. Germline V gene data show CDR1 as MNHNS and CDR2 as SASEGT. The CDR3 covers 13 residues. The CDR3 region is CTSSKQGTGELSF. Written as DNA, the CDR3 is TGTACCAGCAGCAAACAGGGGACCGGGGAGTTGTCTTTT.

In DNA form, the CDR3 reads TGTGCCAGCAGCTTAGAACGGCGGGAGGGTGCAGATACGCAGTATTTT. Amino acid sequence: CASSLERREGADTQYF. This chain uses TRBV11-3 with TRBJ2-3; 9 nucleotides match TRBD2. Germline lookup yields CDR1 SGHNT and CDR2 YENEEA. V trimming: 0 bases; J trimming: 4 bases; junction bases outside the gene matches: 5. The CDR3 has 16 amino acids.

To note about this clonotype: As the CDR3 is not closed by the conserved phenylalanine or tryptophan, this likely results from a read error. CDR3 region: CASSLRTNTGELFC. The CDR3 nucleotides are TGCGCCAGCAGCTTAAGAACGAACACCGGGGAGCTGTTTTGT. This chain connects TRBV5-1 to TRBJ2-2; D is unresolved. Germline lookup yields CDR1 SGHRS and CDR2 YFSETQ. CDR3 size: 14 residues. Between the trimmed V and J ends, which lost 2 bases and 0 bases, there was a span of 5 bases.

This clonotype was observed a few times. The chain recombines TRBV12-3 or TRBV12-4 with TRBJ2-3; possibly TRBD1 for D (6 bases). This CDR3 comprises 17 residues. Deletions cut 0 bases from V and 1 base from J, with 14 bases between. CDR3 region: CASSLALGTRGTDTQYF. CDR3 nucleotides: TGTGCCAGCAGTTTAGCACTCGGGACACGGGGCACAGATACGCAGTATTTT.

Concerning this clonotype itself: One end of the junction varies from germline; a read error may be responsible. The CDR3 sequence is CASSSIGGGGIHYF. DNA of the CDR3: TGTGCCAGCAGCTCAATAGGGGGAGGGGGTATTCACTACTTC. The chain uses TRBV11-3 and TRBJ2-4; possible D gene TRBD2, 7 bases. This CDR3 has 14 amino acids. The V gene's germline CDR1 is SGHNT and CDR2 YENEEA.

To note about this clonotype: A much larger clonotype is one base distant, so this may be a read error. CDR3 sequence reads: CASSSLGPETQYF. CDR3 in DNA: TGTGCCAGCAGTTCTCTGGGTCCCGAGACCCAGTACTTC. The chain recombines TRBV28 with TRBJ2-5; D gene ambiguous. Deletions cut 4 bases from V and 5 bases from J, with 11 bases between. The CDR3 runs to 13 residues. The germline CDR1 and CDR2 sequences are MDHEN and SYDVKM.

About this clonotype itself: A much larger clone differs from this one at a single base, so this may be a read error. This chain uses TRBV7-2 with TRBJ1-6; 7 bases map to TRBD1. The CDR3 has 14 residues. Unmatched junction bases numbered 8, after V lost 4 bases and J lost 11 bases. CDR1 SGHTA and CDR2 FQGNSA come from the germline V gene. The DNA for the CDR3 is TGTGCCAGCAGCTGGACAGGAAACAATACACCCCTCCACTTT. Its translation: CASSWTGNNTPLHF.

This sequence joins TRBV10-2 and TRBJ2-5; D gene ambiguous. This CDR3 is 13 amino acids long. Germline-derived CDR1 and CDR2 are WSHSY and SAAADI. V was clipped by 6 bases and J by 4 bases, with 12 bases between them. The CDR3 loop is CASSPRTLETQYF. In DNA form, the CDR3 reads TGCGCCAGCAGCCCCAGGACCCTAGAGACCCAGTACTTC.

The chain has TRBV20-1 and TRBJ2-7, with 10 bases that match TRBD2. The germline V gene has CDR1 DFQATT and CDR2 SNEGSKA (reference sequence). The V and J ends lost 7 bases and 2 bases, in that order; junction bases with no gene match: 14. The CDR3 spans 16 residues. CDR3 amino acids: CSVSGGGDSITYEQYF. The CDR3 DNA reads TGCAGTGTCAGCGGGGGGGGGGACTCCATAACCTACGAGCAGTACTTC.

In this sample, this clonotype turned up many times. The chain couples TRBV29-1 to TRBJ1-5; TRBD1 matches at 11 bases. The CDR3 is made up of 16 amino acids. The germline gives CDR1 SQVTM, CDR2 ANQGSEA. J lost 0 bases, V lost 6 bases, and 7 bases had no gene match. The CDR3 sequence: CSVRTGTGGSNQPQHF. CDR3 sequence (DNA): TGCAGCGTACGAACCGGGACAGGGGGTAGCAATCAGCCCCAGCATTTT.

The chain couples TRBV6-2 or TRBV6-3 to TRBJ2-7; 7 nucleotides align to TRBD1. The germline gives CDR1 MNHEY, CDR2 SVGEGT. The CDR3 has 13 residues. J was trimmed by 4 bases and V by 5 bases; bases with no gene match: 5. For the CDR3, the DNA is TGTGCCAGCAGTCGGGACAGCCGGTACGAGCAGTACTTC. Translated: CASSRDSRYEQYF.

The V gene is TRBV4-1, the J gene TRBJ1-5, with 8 bases that match TRBD1. From germline, CDR1 is MGHRA and CDR2 YSYEKL. This CDR3 contains 15 residues. The CDR3: CLSSQTGQANQPQHF. The CDR3 DNA follows: TGCCTCAGCAGCCAAACGGGACAGGCGAATCAGCCCCAGCATTTT.

About this clonotype itself: The junction shows a germline mismatch at one end, possibly a read error. The chain carries TRBV10-1 and TRBJ1-1; 7 nucleotides match TRBD1. The CDR3 is made up of 14 amino acids. Germline CDR1 and CDR2: WNHNN and SYGVQD (reference sequence). DNA for the CDR3: TGTGCCAGCATGCCACAGGGGCATACCTCTGAAGCTTTCTTT. It is translated as CASMPQGHTSEAFF.

The chain joins TRBV4-2 to TRBJ2-1; 8 bases line up with TRBD1. The CDR3 has 16 amino acids. V lost 7 bases, J lost 3 bases, and 11 bases stayed unmatched. CDR1 and CDR2 from the germline V gene are LGHNA and YNFKEQ. CDR3 sequence: CASNHAGDRFYNEQFF. Written as DNA, the CDR3 is TGTGCCAGCAACCATGCCGGGGACAGGTTCTACAATGAGCAGTTCTTC.

Of note for this clonotype: Because it lacks the conserved phenylalanine or tryptophan at the end, this CDR3 is likely a read error. V usage is TRBV2 and J usage is TRBJ2-1; D possibly corresponds to TRBD1 (5 bases). The germline V gene encodes CDR1 SNHLY and CDR2 FYNNEI. CDR3 length equals 11 residues. DNA of the CDR3: TGTGCCAGCAGTGAGGGGCATGACCAGTTCTTA. This translates into CASSEGHDQFL.

Concerning this clonotype: Lacking the conserved final phenylalanine or tryptophan, this CDR3 likely reflects a read error. The CDR3: CASSYSGGSPLYEQYS. CDR3 DNA: TGTGCCAGCAGTTACTCAGGCGGGAGCCCCCTCTACGAGCAGTACTCC. The chain links TRBV6-2 or TRBV6-3 to TRBJ2-7; 7 positions match TRBD2. J lost 3 bases, V lost 0 bases, and 8 bases had no gene match. This CDR3 contains 16 residues. Per the germline V gene, CDR1 is MNHEY and CDR2 is SVGEGT.

CDR3 residues: CASSWRGPSTDTQYF. CDR3 sequence (DNA): TGTGCCAGCAGTTGGCGGGGACCTAGCACAGATACGCAGTATTTT. This chain links TRBV28 with TRBJ2-3, with D possibly being TRBD2 (6 bases). The CDR3 runs 15 residues. Germline CDR1 MDHEN, CDR2 SYDVKM. Deletions cut 4 bases from V and 0 bases from J, with 11 bases between.

Regarding this clonotype: Likely a read error: the CDR3 ends without its conserved phenylalanine or tryptophan. The rearrangement uses TRBV6-6 and TRBJ2-6, with D possibly matching TRBD1 (5 bases). Per the germline V gene, CDR1 is MNHNY and CDR2 is SVGAGI (reference sequence). V dropped 10 bases and J dropped 1 base, with 14 bases sitting between them. CDR3 length equals 15 residues. DNA for the CDR3: TGTGCCAACAGGCTGGGGTCTTCTGGGGCCAACGTCCTGACTATC. Amino acid sequence: CANRLGSSGANVLTI.